These 18 T cell receptor beta chains were all obtained from the same sample, sequenced in a study of OX40 agonist ivuxolimab in advanced cancers. Measured with immunoSEQ multiplex PCR; TCRdb has only the in-frame clones, and not every one. This sample has 70,000 or so clones, with nearly 90% found just once. Sample: CD4+ or CD8+ T cells sorted from blood, taken in a trial of the OX40 agonist ivuxolimab. The receptors were sampled from an adult with an advanced solid tumor such as melanoma, head and neck, liver or kidney cancer.

This sequence joins TRBV7-2 and TRBJ2-3, with 7 nucleotides matching TRBD2. The CDR3 contains 15 residues. In germline, CDR1 is SGHTA, CDR2 FQGNSA. V lost 5 bases and J lost 2; bases outside the gene matches: 7. The CDR3 sequence: CASSGRLATTDTQYF. The CDR3 region has the DNA TGTGCCAGCAGCGGACGACTAGCAACCACAGATACGCAGTATTTT.

The chain couples TRBV30 to TRBJ2-3; D possibly matches TRBD1 or TRBD2 (5 bases each). This CDR3 has 14 amino acids. Trimming took 0 bases from V and 8 from J, leaving 15 bases between them. Germline-derived CDR1 and CDR2 are GTSNPN and SVGIG (reference sequence). Here the CDR3 DNA reads TGTGCCTGGAGTGTACGGGACCTGCCAGTTACGCAGTATTTT. Encoded protein: CAWSVRDLPVTQYF.

The rearrangement joins TRBV7-2 to TRBJ2-1, with D maybe TRBD1 (5 bases). V lost 0 bases and J 4 bases, leaving 10 bases between the germline ends. Germline lookup yields CDR1 SGHTA and CDR2 FQGNSA. This CDR3 is 15 amino acids long. CDR3 protein: CASSLALQGYNEQFF. The CDR3 region has the DNA TGTGCCAGCAGCTTAGCGTTGCAGGGTTACAATGAGCAGTTCTTC.

This clone came up once. J is TRBJ2-7 and V is TRBV7-6; a possible D gene is TRBD2 (6 bases). Germline CDR1 and CDR2: SGHVS and FNYEAQ. Trimming stripped 6 bases from V and 5 bases from J, with 14 bases between. This CDR3 spans 13 amino acids. CDR3 protein: CASSFRPGDEQYF. DNA of the CDR3: TGTGCCAGCAGTTTCCGACCGGGGGACGAGCAGTACTTC.

The chain links TRBV5-4 to TRBJ2-2; tentatively, D is TRBD1 (5 bases). Germline V CDR1 and CDR2: SGHNT, YYREEE (reference sequence). V dropped 4 bases and J dropped 1 base, with 8 bases sitting between them. This CDR3 has 14 residues. DNA of the CDR3: TGTGCCAGCAGCCGACAGAGGAACACCGGGGAGCTGTTTTTT. Translating gives CASSRQRNTGELFF. Drawing the rest from reference TRBV5-4 and TRBJ2-2, the complete variable domain is ETGVTQSPTHLIKTRGQQVTLRCSSQSGHNTVSWYQQALGQGPQFIFQYYREEENGRGNFPPRFSGLQFPNYSSELNVNALELDDSALYLCASSRQRNTGELFFGEGSRLTVL.

V gene TRBV10-2 combines with J gene TRBJ2-7, with TRBD2 matching 9 bases. Germline CDR1 reads WSHSY; CDR2 reads SAAADI. This CDR3 spans 18 amino acids. V was pared by 0 bases and J by 4 bases, with 13 bases of the junction left unmatched. The CDR3 sequence is CASSESKVVAGAQYEQYF. The CDR3 bases are TGCGCCAGCAGTGAGTCGAAGGTGGTAGCGGGAGCCCAGTACGAGCAGTACTTC.

This chain links TRBV27 with TRBJ2-7; D unclear. The V end lost 6 bases, the J end lost 10 bases, and 19 bases lay between the germline ends. The CDR3 has 13 residues. Per the germline V gene, CDR1 is MNHEY and CDR2 is SMNVEV (reference sequence). The CDR3 spells CASSRTTQNLQYF. Here the CDR3 DNA reads TGTGCCAGCAGCCGCACCACACAGAACCTACAGTACTTC.

The rearrangement links TRBV19 to TRBJ1-4; the D gene is possibly TRBD1 (5 bases). Per the germline V gene, CDR1 is LNHDA and CDR2 is SQIVND (reference sequence). The ends were cut back, 9 bases at V and 13 bases at J, with 21 bases in the middle. The CDR3 is 13 amino acids. The DNA of the CDR3 is TGTGCCAGCCAGGGCCCGGGAGGGTATGGACTGTTTTTT. Amino acid sequence: CASQGPGGYGLFF.

The chain uses TRBV4-3 and TRBJ2-5; 7 bases map to TRBD1. Germline V CDR1 and CDR2: LGHNA, YSLEER. Unmatched junction bases numbered 9, after V lost 1 base and J lost 4 bases. The CDR3 contains 16 residues. The CDR3 region has the DNA TGCGCCAGCAGCCAAGGAAATACAGGGGCCCCAGAGACCCAGTACTTC. Encoded protein: CASSQGNTGAPETQYF.

The rearrangement links TRBV5-1 to TRBJ2-2; 8 bases align to TRBD2. Germline CDR1 SGHRS, CDR2 YFSETQ. The CDR3 sequence is 15 residues long. V dropped 2 bases and J dropped 4; count of bases not matched to a gene: 4. Here the CDR3 DNA reads TGCGCCAGCAGCTTAACGGGGGGGCTCACCGGGGAGCTGTTTTTT. Residues: CASSLTGGLTGELFF. The variable domain in full, completed from reference TRBV5-1 and TRBJ2-2, reads KAGVTQTPRYLIKTRGQQVTLSCSPISGHRSVSWYQQTPGQGLQFLFEYFSETQRNKGNFPGRFSGRQFSNSRSEMNVSTLELGDSALYLCASSLTGGLTGELFFGEGSRLTVL.

The chain employs TRBV19 and TRBJ1-1; 7 nucleotides align to TRBD1. The CDR3 has 14 amino acids. Germline CDR1 and CDR2: LNHDA and SQIVND (reference sequence). V dropped 7 bases and J dropped 2; count of bases not matched to a gene: 7. CDR3 loop: CASNWGQFNTEAFF. The DNA for the CDR3 is TGTGCCAGTAATTGGGGACAGTTTAACACTGAAGCTTTCTTT.

This clone is a singleton in its sample. V gene TRBV5-1 combines with J gene TRBJ2-3, with D unresolved. Germline V CDR1 and CDR2: SGHRS, YFSETQ. The CDR3 consists of 14 residues. The V end was cut by 0 bases, the J end by 3 bases, with 8 bases between. The CDR3 nucleotides read TGCGCCAGCAGCTTGGCCTTTGCGACAGATACGCAGTATTTT. Translated, it gives CASSLAFATDTQYF.

This chain links TRBV11-1 with TRBJ2-1; 7 bases map to TRBD2. The V gene end was trimmed by 5 bases and the J gene end by 0 bases; junction bases not matched to a gene: 7. The V gene's germline CDR1 is SGHAT and CDR2 FQDESV (reference sequence). The CDR3 length is 16 residues. The CDR3 is CASSTERGSSYNEQFF. CDR3 nucleotides: TGTGCCAGCAGCACCGAGCGGGGAAGCTCCTACAATGAGCAGTTCTTC.

This chain links TRBV18 with TRBJ2-7; the D gene could be TRBD1 or TRBD2 (5 bases each). This CDR3 has 12 amino acids. V was trimmed by 3 bases and J by 9 bases, leaving 12 bases between them. Germline V gives CDR1 KGHSH, CDR2 LQKENI. The CDR3 loop is CASSPGPRLQYF. The CDR3 region has the DNA TGTGCCAGCTCACCGGGACCGCGGCTGCAGTACTTC.

This chain joins TRBV19 and TRBJ2-1; the D gene is possibly TRBD2 (6 bases). Trimming pared 10 bases from V and 6 bases from J, leaving 25 bases between. The CDR3 is made up of 16 amino acids. Germline loops: CDR1 LNHDA, CDR2 SQIVND (reference sequence). CDR3 in amino acids: CATVPHQGGGLNEQFF. Written as DNA, the CDR3 is TGTGCCACAGTCCCCCACCAGGGAGGAGGCCTCAATGAGCAGTTCTTC.

The V call is TRBV27, the J call TRBJ1-2, with 7 nucleotides matching TRBD1. Germline V gene data show CDR1 as MNHEY and CDR2 as SMNVEV (reference sequence). The V and J ends lost 3 bases and 4 bases, in that order; junction bases with no gene match: 8. The CDR3 contains 15 residues. The CDR3 nucleotides are TGTGCCAGCAGTTTTTCCACAGGGGCCTTCTATGGCTACACCTTC. Protein sequence: CASSFSTGAFYGYTF.

The chain links TRBV6-4 to TRBJ2-7, with 8 bases lining up with TRBD2. V shed 2 bases, J shed 6 bases, and the junction held 9 bases outside the gene matches. The CDR3 totals 15 residues. Germline CDR1 and CDR2: MRHNA and SNTAGT. The CDR3 sequence: CASSDGTRRAVEQYF. The CDR3 nucleotides read TGTGCCAGCAGTGACGGGACTAGAAGGGCCGTCGAGCAGTACTTC.

In this sample, this clone turned up a few times. The rearrangement uses TRBV7-3 and TRBJ1-2; D uncertain. The ends were cut back, 5 bases at V and 2 bases at J, with 12 bases in the middle. The CDR3 consists of 14 residues. CDR1 SGHTA and CDR2 FQGTGA come from the germline V gene. The CDR3 region is CASSPTPGNYGYTF. In DNA, the CDR3 is TGTGCCAGCAGCCCAACCCCCGGGAACTATGGCTACACCTTC. Using reference TRBV7-3 and TRBJ1-2 for the parts outside the CDR3, the full variable domain is GAGVSQTPSNKVTEKGKYVELRCDPISGHTALYWYRQSLGQGPEFLIYFQGTGAADDSGLPNDRFFAVRPEGSVSTLKIQRTERGDSAVYLCASSPTPGNYGYTFGSGTRLTVV.